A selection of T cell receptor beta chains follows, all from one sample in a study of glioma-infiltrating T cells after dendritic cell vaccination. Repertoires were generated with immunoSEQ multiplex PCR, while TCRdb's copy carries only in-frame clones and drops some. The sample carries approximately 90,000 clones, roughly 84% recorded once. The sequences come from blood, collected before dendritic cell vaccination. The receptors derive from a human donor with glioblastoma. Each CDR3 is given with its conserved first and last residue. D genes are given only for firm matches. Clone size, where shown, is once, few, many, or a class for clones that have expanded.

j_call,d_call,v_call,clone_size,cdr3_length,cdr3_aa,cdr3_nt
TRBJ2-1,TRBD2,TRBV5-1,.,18,CASSMMGGGGLTYNEQFF,TGCGCCAGCAGCATGATGGGCGGGGGAGGCCTCACATACAATGAGCAGTTCTTC
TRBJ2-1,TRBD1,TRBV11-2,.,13,CASLTGGVYEQFF,TGTGCCAGTCTTACAGGGGGCGTATATGAGCAGTTCTTC
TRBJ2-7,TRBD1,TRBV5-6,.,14,CASSVDRVSYEQYF,TGTGCCAGCAGCGTTGACAGGGTTTCCTACGAGCAGTACTTC
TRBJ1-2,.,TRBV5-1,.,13,CASSSLRGGGYTF,TGCGCCAGCAGCAGCCTTCGGGGTGGGGGCTACACCTTC
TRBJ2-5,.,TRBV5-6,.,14,CASSLAAMKETQYF,TGTGCCAGCAGCTTGGCTGCTATGAAAGAGACCCAGTACTTC
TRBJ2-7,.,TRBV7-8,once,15,CASSLVGAHSYEQYF,TGTGCCAGCAGCTTAGTGGGGGCTCACTCCTACGAGCAGTACTTC
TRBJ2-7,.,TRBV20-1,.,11,CSALSRWEQYF,TGCAGTGCCCTCTCGCGGTGGGAGCAGTACTTC
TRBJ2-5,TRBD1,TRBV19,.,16,CASSILQTGGSETQYF,TGTGCCAGTAGTATCCTCCAGACAGGGGGATCGGAGACCCAGTACTTC
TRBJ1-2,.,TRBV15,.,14,CATSRDPNYYGYTF,TGTGCCACCAGCAGAGACCCCAACTACTATGGCTACACCTTC
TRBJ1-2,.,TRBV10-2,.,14,CAIGGPGGDYGYTF,TGCGCCATCGGAGGCCCGGGGGGGGACTATGGCTACACCTTC
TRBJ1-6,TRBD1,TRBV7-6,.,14,CASSLPDRDSPLHF,TGTGCCAGCAGCTTGCCGGACAGGGATTCACCCCTCCACTTT
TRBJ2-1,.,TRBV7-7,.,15,CASSPGESLYNEQFF,TGTGCCAGCAGCCCCGGGGAAAGTCTTTACAATGAGCAGTTCTTC
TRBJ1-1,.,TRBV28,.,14,CAGSLLGGGTEAFF,TGTGCCGGCAGTCTCCTTGGGGGAGGCACTGAAGCTTTCTTT
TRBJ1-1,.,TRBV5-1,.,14,CASSLNSGGTEAFF,TGCGCCAGCAGCTTAAACAGTGGTGGCACTGAAGCTTTCTTT
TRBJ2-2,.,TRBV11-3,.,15,CASSESYYNTGELFF,TGTGCCAGCAGCGAAAGTTACTATAACACCGGGGAGCTGTTTTTT
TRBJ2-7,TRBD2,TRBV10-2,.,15,CASSFTSGSTYEQYF,TGCGCCAGCTCATTCACTAGCGGGAGTACCTACGAGCAGTACTTC
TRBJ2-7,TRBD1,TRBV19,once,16,CASSIDRDSLSYEQYF,TGTGCCAGTAGTATAGATCGGGACAGCCTCTCCTACGAGCAGTACTTC
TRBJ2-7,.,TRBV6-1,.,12,CASSLGGGARYF,TGTGCCAGCAGCTTAGGGGGAGGGGCCCGGTACTTC
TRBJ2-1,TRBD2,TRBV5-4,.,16,CASSLAPSGRDNEQFF,TGTGCCAGCAGCTTGGCTCCTAGCGGGAGAGACAATGAGCAGTTCTTC
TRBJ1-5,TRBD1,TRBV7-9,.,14,CASSSGGQLQPQHF,TGTGCCAGCAGCTCAGGGGGACAGTTGCAGCCCCAGCATTTT
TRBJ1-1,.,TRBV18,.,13,CASSPTETTEAFF,TGTGCCAGCTCACCAACTGAAACCACTGAAGCTTTCTTT
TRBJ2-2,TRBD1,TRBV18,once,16,CASSQRTGGDTGELFF,TGTGCCAGCTCACAAAGGACAGGTGGTGACACCGGGGAGCTGTTTTTT
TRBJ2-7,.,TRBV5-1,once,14,CASSFQTESDEQYF,TGCGCCAGCAGCTTCCAGACGGAGTCCGACGAGCAGTACTTC
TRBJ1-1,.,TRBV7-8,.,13,CASSLVRRGGAFF,TGTGCCAGCAGCTTGGTGCGGCGGGGGGGAGCTTTCTTT
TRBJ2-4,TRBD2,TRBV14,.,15,CASSISGRAKNIQYF,TGTGCCAGCAGCATTAGCGGGAGGGCCAAAAACATTCAGTACTTC
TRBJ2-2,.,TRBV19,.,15,CASTDWGRNTGELFF,TGTGCCAGTACCGACTGGGGGCGGAACACCGGGGAGCTGTTTTTT
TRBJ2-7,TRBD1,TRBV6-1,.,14,CASSDLGQGYEQYF,TGTGCCAGCAGCGACCTTGGACAGGGCTACGAGCAGTACTTC
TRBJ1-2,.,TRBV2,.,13,CASSKTGNEGYTF,TGTGCCAGCAGTAAAACAGGGAATGAAGGCTACACCTTC
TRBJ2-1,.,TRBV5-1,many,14,CASSLGRGEDEQFF,TGCGCCAGCAGCTTGGGGCGGGGCGAGGATGAGCAGTTCTTC
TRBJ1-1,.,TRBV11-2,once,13,CASSFRRNTEAFF,TGTGCCAGCAGCTTCCGGAGGAACACTGAAGCTTTCTTT
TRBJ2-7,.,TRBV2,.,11,CASSSSYEQYF,TGTGCCAGCAGTTCTTCCTACGAGCAGTACTTC
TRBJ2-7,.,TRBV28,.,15,CASRDNGVTLYEQYF,TGTGCCAGCAGGGATAACGGGGTGACCCTCTACGAGCAGTACTTC
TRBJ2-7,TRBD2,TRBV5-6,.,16,CASTPGGGYSSYEQYF,TGTGCCAGCACCCCGGGAGGAGGGTATAGTTCCTACGAGCAGTACTTC
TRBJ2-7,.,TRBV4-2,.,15,CASSLGSGGMNEQYF,TGTGCCAGCAGCTTGGGGTCGGGCGGGATGAACGAGCAGTACTTC
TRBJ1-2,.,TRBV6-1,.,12,CASTRQGTGYTF,TGTGCCAGCACCCGCCAGGGGACTGGCTACACCTTC
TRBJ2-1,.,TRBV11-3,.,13,CASSLNYHNEQFF,TGTGCCAGCAGCTTGAACTACCACAATGAGCAGTTCTTC
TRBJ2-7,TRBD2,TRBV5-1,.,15,CASSPPLAGTYEQYF,TGCGCCAGCAGCCCCCCACTAGCGGGGACTTACGAGCAGTACTTC
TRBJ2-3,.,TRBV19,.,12,CASSPRDDTQYF,TGTGCCAGTAGTCCACGGGATGATACGCAGTATTTT
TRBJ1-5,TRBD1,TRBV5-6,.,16,CASSLGQGAGNQPQHF,TGTGCCAGCAGCTTGGGACAGGGGGCCGGCAATCAGCCCCAGCATTTT
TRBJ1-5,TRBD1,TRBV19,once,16,CASSTLSGTENQPQHF,TGTGCCAGTAGTACTCTGTCGGGGACAGAAAATCAGCCCCAGCATTTT
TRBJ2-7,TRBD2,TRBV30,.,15,CAWSVQERGFYEQYF,TGTGCCTGGAGTGTACAGGAGCGGGGCTTCTACGAGCAGTACTTC
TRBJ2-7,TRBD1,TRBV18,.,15,CASSLDLGQIYEQYF,TGTGCCAGCTCCCTGGACTTGGGACAGATCTACGAGCAGTACTTC
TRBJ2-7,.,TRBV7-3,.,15,CASSLTGRRTYEQYF,TGTGCCAGCAGCTTAACGGGGAGAAGAACGTACGAGCAGTACTTC
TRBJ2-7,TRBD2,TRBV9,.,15,CASSVGGTSGNEQYF,TGTGCCAGCAGCGTAGGAGGGACTAGCGGGAACGAGCAGTACTTC
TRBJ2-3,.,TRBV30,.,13,CAWIRSGPDTQYF,TGTGCCTGGATAAGAAGCGGCCCAGATACGCAGTATTTT
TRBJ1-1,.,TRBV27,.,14,CASSSTGMATEAFF,TGTGCCAGCAGCTCTACAGGGATGGCTACTGAAGCTTTCTTT
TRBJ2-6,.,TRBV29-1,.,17,CSVRISAGGSGANVLTF,TGCAGCGTTCGAATCTCGGCAGGGGGGTCTGGGGCCAACGTCCTGACTTTC
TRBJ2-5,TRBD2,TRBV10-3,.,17,CAISSPSGGQSQETQYF,TGTGCCATCAGTTCACCGAGCGGGGGCCAATCTCAAGAGACCCAGTACTTC
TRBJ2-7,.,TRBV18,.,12,CASSPRSYEQYF,TGTGCCAGCTCACCGAGATCCTACGAGCAGTACTTC
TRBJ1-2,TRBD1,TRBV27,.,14,CASLQGARKGGYTF,TGTGCCAGCTTACAGGGGGCAAGGAAGGGGGGCTACACCTTC
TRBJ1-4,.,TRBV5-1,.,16,CASSLASTGTNEKLFF,TGCGCCAGCAGCTTGGCCTCAACGGGAACTAATGAAAAACTGTTTTTT
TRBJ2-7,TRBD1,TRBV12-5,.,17,CASGRPGGGQGQNEQYF,TGTGCTAGTGGCCGCCCCGGGGGGGGACAGGGGCAAAACGAGCAGTACTTC
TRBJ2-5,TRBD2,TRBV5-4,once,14,CATQTGQRGETQYF,TGTGCCACCCAAACCGGGCAGCGGGGAGAGACCCAGTACTTC